Given below is one TCR beta chain in context. Its antigen is unidentified. V lost 1 base to trimming and J lost 5 bases, with 12 bases between them. From germline, CDR1 is SGHRS and CDR2 YFSETQ. The CDR3 has 14 residues. Assay used: immunoSEQ multiplex PCR; TCRdb lists only in-frame clones, some missing. The sample yields approximately 170,000 clones, around 87% seen once. These data originate in a study of T cell responses to AZD1222 COVID-19 vaccine. Overall study results and limits: Of the AZD1222 recipients, only 5 to 7 were seropositive at baseline. Clonal diversity may have been underestimated in mostly white British donors. Spike-spanning, vaccine-associated CD4 TCRs were dominant at 160-218 and 743-854.

The clonotype was recovered from an adult in good health. The sequenced sample was peripheral blood, obtained on day 0 of AZD1222 vaccination. The gene calls are TRBV5-1 and TRBJ2-5; perhaps TRBD1 as D (6 bases). The CDR3 DNA sequence: TGCGCCAGCAGCTTGCAACAGGGCGGCGAGACCCAGTACTTC. Translating it yields CASSLQQGGETQYF.